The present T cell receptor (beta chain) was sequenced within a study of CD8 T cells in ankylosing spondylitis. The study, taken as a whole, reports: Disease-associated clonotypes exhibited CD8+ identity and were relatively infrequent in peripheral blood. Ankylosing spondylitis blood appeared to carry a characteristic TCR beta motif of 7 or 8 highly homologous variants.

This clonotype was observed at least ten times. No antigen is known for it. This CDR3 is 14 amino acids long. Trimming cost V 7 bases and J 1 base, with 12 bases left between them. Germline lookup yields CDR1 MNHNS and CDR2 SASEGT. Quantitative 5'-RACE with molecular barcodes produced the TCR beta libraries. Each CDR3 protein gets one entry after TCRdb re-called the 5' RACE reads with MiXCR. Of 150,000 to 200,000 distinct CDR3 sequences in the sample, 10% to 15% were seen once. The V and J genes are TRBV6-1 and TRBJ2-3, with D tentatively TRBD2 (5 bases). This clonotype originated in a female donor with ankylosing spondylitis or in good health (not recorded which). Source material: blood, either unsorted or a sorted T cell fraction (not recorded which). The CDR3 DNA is TGTGCCAGCAAGTCTTCGCGGGGCACAGATACGCAGTATTTT. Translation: CASKSSRGTDTQYF.